The rows below give T cell receptor beta chains drawn from one sample of a study of shared clonotypes between healthy human individuals. The assay was immunoSEQ multiplex PCR, and TCRdb's table has in-frame clones only and misses some. Here the sample spans approximately 2.1 million clones, 85% to 95% being singletons. The sample comprised naive CD4+ T cells from PBMCs. All receptors come from a man aged 18 to 29 in good health. Some clones in this sample may be carry-over from other donors' samples. Each CDR3 is given with its conserved first and last residue. The D gene is left open where the match is weak. For some rows the clone size is stated as once, few or many, or as a class when expanded; others skip it.

CDR3	DNA	D	V	J	size	length
CSARLTVYEYF	TGCAGTGCTAGACTTACAGTCTACGAGTACTTC	NA	TRBV20-1	TRBJ2-7	NA	11
CASSPGLYSGNTIYF	TGTGCCAGCAGTCCGGGACTGTACTCTGGAAACACCATATATTTT	NA	TRBV6-1	TRBJ1-3	NA	15
CASMRELRTGELFF	TGTGCCAGCATGCGGGAGCTTCGCACCGGGGAGCTGTTTTTT	TRBD2	TRBV28	TRBJ2-2	NA	14
CSASTNTEAFF	TGCAGTGCTAGCACGAACACTGAAGCTTTCTTT	NA	TRBV20-1	TRBJ1-1	NA	11
CASSLAGGPSYNEQFF	TGCGCCAGCAGCTTGGCGGGAGGGCCCTCCTACAATGAGCAGTTCTTC	TRBD2	TRBV5-1	TRBJ2-1	NA	16
CASSTLTGSYEQYF	TGCGCCAGCAGCACTCTTACAGGATCCTACGAGCAGTACTTC	NA	TRBV5-1	TRBJ2-7	NA	14
CASSLAAGDEQYF	TGTGCCAGCAGCTTAGCGGCGGGGGACGAGCAGTACTTC	TRBD2	TRBV7-9	TRBJ2-7	NA	13
CASGLARTNEAFF	TGTGCTAGTGGTTTGGCCCGAACAAATGAAGCTTTCTTT	NA	TRBV12-5	TRBJ1-1	NA	13
CASNPWTSKPYEQYF	TGTGCCAGCAATCCTTGGACCAGTAAACCCTACGAGCAGTACTTC	NA	TRBV28	TRBJ2-7	NA	15
CASSPRDSSYNEQFF	TGCGCCAGCAGCCCCCGGGACAGCTCCTACAATGAGCAGTTCTTC	TRBD1	TRBV4-3	TRBJ2-1	NA	15
CAGGLSETQYF	TGTGCCGGAGGACTTTCAGAGACCCAGTACTTC	NA	TRBV6-1	TRBJ2-5	NA	11
CASSIQDSYQPQHF	TGTGCCAGTAGTATCCAGGACTCCTATCAGCCCCAGCATTTT	NA	TRBV19	TRBJ1-5	few	14
CASTSGTGELFF	TGTGCCAGCACCTCGGGTACCGGGGAGCTGTTTTTT	NA	TRBV6-1	TRBJ2-2	once	12
CASSLEQARETQYF	TGTGCCAGCAGCTTAGAACAAGCACGAGAGACCCAGTACTTC	NA	TRBV7-2	TRBJ2-5	NA	14
CASSPDRNYGYTF	TGTGCCAGCAGCCCTGACAGAAACTATGGCTACACCTTC	NA	TRBV5-6	TRBJ1-2	NA	13
CASSQIRGPRYEQYF	TGTGCCAGCAGCCAAATAAGGGGGCCCCGCTACGAGCAGTACTTC	TRBD1	TRBV14	TRBJ2-7	NA	15
CASIRQGIPGELFF	TGTGCCAGCATCAGACAGGGTATTCCAGGGGAGCTGTTTTTT	TRBD1	TRBV28	TRBJ2-2	NA	14
CASSEDSRGRQPQHF	TGTGCCAGCAGTGAAGATTCGAGGGGCCGGCAGCCCCAGCATTTT	NA	TRBV6-1	TRBJ1-5	NA	15
CSVEVGTEAFF	TGCAGCGTTGAAGTAGGGACTGAAGCTTTCTTT	NA	TRBV29-1	TRBJ1-1	NA	11
CATSRVGGSNQPQHF	TGTGCCACCAGCAGAGTAGGCGGAAGCAATCAGCCCCAGCATTTT	NA	TRBV15	TRBJ1-5	NA	15
CASATGLAGRYEQYF	TGTGCTAGTGCCACGGGACTAGCGGGCCGCTACGAGCAGTACTTC	TRBD2	TRBV12-5	TRBJ2-7	NA	15
CASSVSSGRENIQYF	TGTGCCAGCAGCGTCTCTAGCGGGAGGGAGAACATTCAGTACTTC	TRBD2	TRBV9	TRBJ2-4	NA	15